A selection of T cell receptor beta chains follows, all from one sample in a study of long-term antiretroviral therapy in people with HIV. Profiled with immunoSEQ multiplex PCR; TCRdb holds only in-frame clones, not every one. This repertoire shows under 25,000 clones, around nine tenths found once; its top ten account for 6.4%. The source material was unsorted PBMCs, sampled 0.6 years after starting antiretroviral therapy. The source of these receptors is a man between 60 and 75 years old with HIV. The CDR3 runs from the conserved cysteine through the conserved F or W. Each record gives: clone size, J gene, D gene, V gene, CDR3 DNA, CDR3 protein. A D gene is named only where the DNA matches it firmly. A clone size is listed for some rows: how often the clone was seen (once, few, many), or a class if it is expanded.

>NA|TRBJ1-5|TRBD1|TRBV7-2
TGTGCCAGCAGCTTAGTCGCAGGGGGTGACCAGCCCCAGCATTTT
CASSLVAGGDQPQHF
>NA|TRBJ1-1|NA|TRBV6-1
TGTGCCAGCAGGGGGGAGAACACTGAAGCTTTCTTT
CASRGENTEAFF
>NA|TRBJ2-5|TRBD1|TRBV7-9
TGTGCCAGCAGCGGGACAGGGTTTGTAGAGACCCAGTACTTC
CASSGTGFVETQYF
>NA|TRBJ1-2|TRBD1|TRBV28
TGTGCCAGCAGTGATTCGACAGGGACCTATGGCTACACCTTC
CASSDSTGTYGYTF
>NA|TRBJ2-5|NA|TRBV29-1
TGCAGCGGGGGCATACTTCAAGAGACCCAGTACTTC
CSGGILQETQYF
>NA|TRBJ2-5|NA|TRBV6-6
TGTGCCAGCAGACACACCCTCCCGGGGGCCCAAGAGACCCAGTACTTC
CASRHTLPGAQETQYF
>few|TRBJ2-1|TRBD1|TRBV4-2
TGTGCCAGCAGCCAACTATCCGGACAGGGGGCTAGGCAGTTCTTC
CASSQLSGQGARQFF
>NA|TRBJ2-5|NA|TRBV27
TGTGCCAGCAGTTGGGGGGACAGACCCCAAGAGACCCAGTACTTC
CASSWGDRPQETQYF
>NA|TRBJ2-7|NA|TRBV9
TGTGCCAGCAGCCTGGCCGGGACTGCTCAGGGCGAGCAGTACTTC
CASSLAGTAQGEQYF
>NA|TRBJ2-2|NA|TRBV25-1
TGTGCCAGCAGTGAGCGGAACACCGGGGAGCTGTTTTTT
CASSERNTGELFF
>NA|TRBJ2-7|NA|TRBV4-2
TGTGCCAGCAGCCAAGATTCAGATCCGGGACCGCCATCCTACGAGCAGTACTTC
CASSQDSDPGPPSYEQYF
>few|TRBJ2-7|NA|TRBV10-2
TGCGCCAGCAGGAGCCCGAACGCCCAATTCGAGCAGTACTTC
CASRSPNAQFEQYF
>NA|TRBJ1-2|NA|TRBV7-2
TGTGCCAGCAGCTTAGGGCGGGGGGCATATGGCTACACCTTC
CASSLGRGAYGYTF
>NA|TRBJ1-4|NA|TRBV19
TGTGCCAGTACCCTACCCGGGACCCGAATTGAAAAACTGTTTTTT
CASTLPGTRIEKLFF
>NA|TRBJ2-7|NA|TRBV25-1
TGTGCCAGCAGTTCCCACCTGGGAAAGCGCCTCACCTACGAGCAGTACTTC
CASSSHLGKRLTYEQYF
>NA|TRBJ1-1|NA|TRBV5-1
TGCGCCAGCAGCCGCGGACGGATGAACACTGAAGCTTTCTTT
CASSRGRMNTEAFF
>NA|TRBJ2-2|TRBD2|TRBV28
TGTGCCAGCATCCGCCGGGCCGGGACTAGCGGGATTGGCGACACCGGGGAGCTGTTTTTT
CASIRRAGTSGIGDTGELFF
>NA|TRBJ2-5|NA|TRBV5-6
TGTGCCAGCAGGGGGTATATAGTTTATGAAGAGACCCAGTACTTC
CASRGYIVYEETQYF
>NA|TRBJ2-2|NA|TRBV30
TGTGCCTGGACCCAGTGGGGGACCGGGGAGCTGTTTTTT
CAWTQWGTGELFF
>NA|TRBJ2-2|NA|TRBV6-4
TGTGCCAGCAGCGCGCGTCGAGAAGACGGGGAGCTGTTTTTT
CASSARREDGELFF
>NA|TRBJ1-2|TRBD1|TRBV20-1
TGCAGTGCCTGGGGACAGGGCGGCTACACCTTC
CSAWGQGGYTF
>NA|TRBJ1-6|NA|TRBV30
TGTGCCTGGAGTGTAACGCATGGGGATTCACCCCTCCACTTT
CAWSVTHGDSPLHF